These 12 T cell receptor beta chains originate from one sample sequenced in a study of blood T cell repertoires in COVID-19. The protocol was immunoSEQ multiplex PCR, while the TCRdb copy is restricted to in-frame clones and leaves out a portion. The sample shows under 250,000 clones, about 85% of them seen only once. Sequenced input: peripheral blood. The receptors were sampled from a woman between 55 and 75 years old with active or convalescent COVID-19.

The CDR3 loop is CASSLVGGVEQFF. The DNA of the CDR3 is TGTGCCAGCAGCTTGGTCGGGGGTGTTGAGCAGTTCTTC. V gene TRBV14 combines with J gene TRBJ2-1; possible D gene TRBD2, 6 bases. This CDR3 has 13 residues. V was trimmed by 5 bases and J by 9 bases, leaving 14 bases between them. Per the germline V gene, CDR1 is SGHDN and CDR2 is FVKESK.

This clone appeared a single time. This sequence joins TRBV11-3 and TRBJ1-6; no definite D call. The CDR3 is made up of 14 amino acids. Germline CDR1 reads SGHNT; CDR2 reads YENEEA. Trimming cost V 3 bases and J 7 bases, with 10 bases left between them. In DNA form, the CDR3 reads TGTGCCAGCAGCTTTTCCGGTCACAATTCACCCCTCCACTTT. Amino acid sequence: CASSFSGHNSPLHF.

The chain has TRBV28 and TRBJ2-7; D remains unclear. The V and J ends lost 5 bases and 0 bases respectively, with 14 bases between them. Germline V CDR1 and CDR2: MDHEN, SYDVKM. The CDR3 totals 15 residues. The CDR3 reads CASSRSGFSSYEQYV. CDR3 coding DNA: TGTGCCAGCAGTAGATCCGGTTTTAGCTCCTACGAGCAGTACGTC.

The gene calls are TRBV11-3 and TRBJ2-3; 8 nucleotides match TRBD2. The J segment lost 3 bases and the V segment lost 5 bases, leaving 4 bases of the junction unmatched. This CDR3 contains 14 residues. CDR1 and CDR2 from the germline V gene are SGHNT and YENEEA. The CDR3 is CASSTPSGTDTQYF. The CDR3 DNA reads TGTGCCAGCAGCACGCCTAGCGGGACAGATACGCAGTATTTT. The whole variable domain, filled in from reference TRBV11-3 and TRBJ2-3, reads EAGVVQSPRYKIIEKKQPVAFWCNPISGHNTLYWYLQNLGQGPELLIRYENEEAVDDSQLPKDRFSAERLKGVDSTLKIQPAELGDSAVYLCASSTPSGTDTQYFGPGTRLTVL.

V is TRBV28 and J is TRBJ2-3; D might be TRBD2 (5 bases). This CDR3 region has 15 residues. Trimming took 6 bases from V and 1 from J, leaving 14 bases between them. Germline CDR1 is MDHEN and CDR2 is SYDVKM. The CDR3 spells CASRTNAGRTDTQYF. DNA of the CDR3: TGTGCCAGCAGAACTAATGCGGGCCGCACAGATACGCAGTATTTT.

Only one count was recorded for this clone. V is TRBV30 and J is TRBJ2-7; D might be TRBD2 (7 bases). The germline V gene encodes CDR1 GTSNPN and CDR2 SVGIG (reference sequence). V lost 3 bases and J lost 2, with 11 bases in between. The CDR3 covers 13 residues. CDR3 in amino acids: CAWSEGGAYEQYF. CDR3 bases: TGTGCCTGGAGCGAGGGGGGGGCCTACGAGCAGTACTTC.

The gene calls are TRBV7-2 and TRBJ1-4; 7 nucleotides agree with TRBD1. CDR1 and CDR2 from the germline V gene are SGHTA and FQGNSA. After removal of 3 bases from V and 0 bases from J, the junction contained 4 bases not matched to a gene. CDR3 size: 16 residues. For the CDR3, the DNA is TGTGCCAGCAGCTTTGACAGGGCCACAACTAATGAAAAACTGTTTTTT. It yields the protein CASSFDRATTNEKLFF.

V gene TRBV4-2 combines with J gene TRBJ2-5, with D perhaps TRBD2 (7 bases). CDR3 length: 16 residues. V was shortened by 0 bases and J by 5 bases, with 16 bases between the two germline ends. Germline values: CDR1 LGHNA, CDR2 YNFKEQ. CDR3 in DNA: TGTGCCAGCAGCCAAGATTGGCGGGAGAGGGGGGAGACCCAGTACTTC. Translation: CASSQDWRERGETQYF.

The CDR3 DNA reads TGTGCCAGCAGCTTAGCGGGAGTCGTAGGAGAGACCCAGTACTTC. It is translated as CASSLAGVVGETQYF. This chain joins TRBV7-3 and TRBJ2-5; the match to TRBD2 covers 7 bases. CDR1 is SGHTA, CDR2 FQGTGA, per germline. CDR3 length: 15 amino acids. Unmatched junction bases numbered 7, after V lost 2 bases and J lost 4 bases. The variable domain in full, completed from reference TRBV7-3 and TRBJ2-5, reads GAGVSQTPSNKVTEKGKYVELRCDPISGHTALYWYRQSLGQGPEFLIYFQGTGAADDSGLPNDRFFAVRPEGSVSTLKIQRTERGDSAVYLCASSLAGVVGETQYFGPGTRLLVL.

This clone was recorded a few times. The genes are TRBV3-1 (or the pseudogene TRBV3-2) and TRBJ1-1; 7 positions agree with TRBD1. The CDR3 totals 19 residues. J was trimmed by 0 bases and V by 0 bases; bases with no gene match: 13. CDR1 is LGHDT, CDR2 YNNKEL, per germline (reference sequence). CDR3 sequence (DNA): TGTGCCAGCAGCCAAGATCGGTCAGGGGGATCATTGATGAACACTGAAGCTTTCTTT. Protein sequence: CASSQDRSGGSLMNTEAFF.

V and J are TRBV11-2 and TRBJ2-7, with 8 bases that match TRBD2. CDR1 is SGHAT, CDR2 FQNNGV, per germline. The junction had 8 bases not matched to a gene; V was cut back by 1 base and J by 6 bases. The CDR3 has 15 amino acids. CDR3 in DNA: TGTGCCAGCAGCTTAGGGGCTAGCGGGTATGTCGAGCAGTACTTC. This gives the protein CASSLGASGYVEQYF.

The chain couples TRBV7-9 to TRBJ1-1; 9 positions match TRBD1. This CDR3 has 15 amino acids. V was clipped by 3 bases and J by 5 bases; unmatched bases: 7. CDR1 and CDR2 from the germline V gene are SEHNR and FQNEAQ (reference sequence). The CDR3 loop is CASSLIQGARTEAFF. As DNA, the CDR3 is TGTGCCAGCAGCTTGATACAGGGGGCGCGTACTGAAGCTTTCTTT.